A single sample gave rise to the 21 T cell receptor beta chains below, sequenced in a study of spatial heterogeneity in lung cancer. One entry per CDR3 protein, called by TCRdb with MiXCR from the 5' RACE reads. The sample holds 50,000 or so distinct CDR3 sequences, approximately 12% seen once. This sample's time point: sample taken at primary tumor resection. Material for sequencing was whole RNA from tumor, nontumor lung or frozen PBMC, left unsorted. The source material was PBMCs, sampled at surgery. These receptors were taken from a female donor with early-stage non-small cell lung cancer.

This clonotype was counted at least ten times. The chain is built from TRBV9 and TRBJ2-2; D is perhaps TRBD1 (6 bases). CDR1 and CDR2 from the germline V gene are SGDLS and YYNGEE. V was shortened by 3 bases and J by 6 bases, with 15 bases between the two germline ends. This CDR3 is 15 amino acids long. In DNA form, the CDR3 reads TGTGCCAGCAGCGGAGTACAGGGAGCCGCCGGGGAGCTGTTTTTT. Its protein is CASSGVQGAAGELFF.

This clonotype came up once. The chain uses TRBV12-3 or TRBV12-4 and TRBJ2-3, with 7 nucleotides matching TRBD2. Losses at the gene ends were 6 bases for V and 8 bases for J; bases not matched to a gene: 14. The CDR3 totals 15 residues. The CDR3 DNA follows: TGTGCCAGCAGCGCGATTGGGACTACAGCAGGTACGCAGTATTTT. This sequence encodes CASSAIGTTAGTQYF.

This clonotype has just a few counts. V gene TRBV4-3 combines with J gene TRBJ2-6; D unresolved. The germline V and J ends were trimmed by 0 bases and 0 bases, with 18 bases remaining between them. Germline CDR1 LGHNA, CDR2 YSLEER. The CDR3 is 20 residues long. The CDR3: CASSQDLLSPLSSGANVLTF. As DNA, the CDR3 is TGCGCCAGCAGCCAAGATCTACTCTCACCTCTCAGCTCTGGGGCCAACGTCCTGACTTTC.

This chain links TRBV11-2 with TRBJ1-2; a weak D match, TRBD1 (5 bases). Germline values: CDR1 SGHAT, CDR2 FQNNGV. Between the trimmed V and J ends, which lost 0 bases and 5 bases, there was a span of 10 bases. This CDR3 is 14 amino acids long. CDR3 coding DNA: TGTGCCAGCAGCTTAGAGCCAGGGAGGTATGGCTACACCTTC. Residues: CASSLEPGRYGYTF. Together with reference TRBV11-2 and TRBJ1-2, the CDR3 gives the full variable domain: EAGVAQSPRYKIIEKRQSVAFWCNPISGHATLYWYQQILGQGPKLLIQFQNNGVVDDSQLPKDRFSAERLKGVDSTLKIQPAKLEDSAVYLCASSLEPGRYGYTFGSGTRLTVV.

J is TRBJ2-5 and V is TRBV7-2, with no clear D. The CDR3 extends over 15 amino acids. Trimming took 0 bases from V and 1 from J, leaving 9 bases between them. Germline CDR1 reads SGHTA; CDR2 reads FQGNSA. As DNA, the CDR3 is TGTGCCAGCAGCTTAGCGGGTAGTATCCAAGAGACCCAGTACTTC. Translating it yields CASSLAGSIQETQYF.

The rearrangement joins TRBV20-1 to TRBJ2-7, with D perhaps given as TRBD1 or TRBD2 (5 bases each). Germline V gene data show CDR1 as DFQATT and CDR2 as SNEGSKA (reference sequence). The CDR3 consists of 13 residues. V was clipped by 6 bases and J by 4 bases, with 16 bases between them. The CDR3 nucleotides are TGCAGTGCGTTGACCGGGACCAAGTACGAGCAGTACTTC. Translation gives CSALTGTKYEQYF.

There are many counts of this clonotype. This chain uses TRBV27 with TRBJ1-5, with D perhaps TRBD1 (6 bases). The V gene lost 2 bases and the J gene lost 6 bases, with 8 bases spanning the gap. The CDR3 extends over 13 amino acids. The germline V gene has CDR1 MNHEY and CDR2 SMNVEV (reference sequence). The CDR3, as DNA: TGTGCCAGCAGTTTAGCCAGGGGTCAGCCCCAGCATTTT. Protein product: CASSLARGQPQHF.

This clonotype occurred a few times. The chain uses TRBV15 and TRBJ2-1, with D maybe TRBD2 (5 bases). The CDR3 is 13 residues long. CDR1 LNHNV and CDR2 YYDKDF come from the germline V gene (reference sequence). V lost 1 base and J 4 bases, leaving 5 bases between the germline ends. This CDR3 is CATSRGGYNEQFF. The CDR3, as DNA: TGTGCCACCAGCAGAGGAGGGTACAATGAGCAGTTCTTC.

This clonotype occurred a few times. This CDR3 is CASSESHQSSYEQYF. The CDR3, as DNA: TGTGCCAGCAGTGAATCCCACCAGAGCTCCTACGAGCAGTACTTC. This rearrangement joins TRBV2 to TRBJ2-7; D call uncertain. Germline CDR1 SNHLY, CDR2 FYNNEI. V lost 2 bases and J lost 0, with 11 bases in between. The CDR3 runs 15 residues.

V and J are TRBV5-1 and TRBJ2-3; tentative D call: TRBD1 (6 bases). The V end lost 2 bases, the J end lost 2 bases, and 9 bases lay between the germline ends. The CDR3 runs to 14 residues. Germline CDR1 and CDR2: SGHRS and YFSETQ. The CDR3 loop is CASSLGQHTDTQYF. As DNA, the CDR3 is TGCGCCAGCAGCTTAGGACAGCACACAGATACGCAGTATTTT.

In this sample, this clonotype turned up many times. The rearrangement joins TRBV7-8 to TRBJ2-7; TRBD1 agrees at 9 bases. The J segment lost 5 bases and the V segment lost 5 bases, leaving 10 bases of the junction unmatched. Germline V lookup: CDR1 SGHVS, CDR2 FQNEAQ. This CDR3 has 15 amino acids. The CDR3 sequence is CASSLGHTGGHEQYF. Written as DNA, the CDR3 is TGTGCCAGCAGCCTGGGTCACACAGGGGGCCACGAGCAGTACTTC.

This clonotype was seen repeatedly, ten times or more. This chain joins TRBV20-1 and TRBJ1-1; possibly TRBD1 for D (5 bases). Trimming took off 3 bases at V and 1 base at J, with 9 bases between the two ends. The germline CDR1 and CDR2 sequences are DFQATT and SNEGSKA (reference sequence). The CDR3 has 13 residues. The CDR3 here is CSASRATNTEAFF. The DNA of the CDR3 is TGCAGTGCTAGCAGGGCTACGAACACTGAAGCTTTCTTT.

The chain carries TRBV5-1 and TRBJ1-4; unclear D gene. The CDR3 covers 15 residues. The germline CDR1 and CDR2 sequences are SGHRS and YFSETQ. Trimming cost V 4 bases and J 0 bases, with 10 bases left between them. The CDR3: CASSPRGATNEKLFF. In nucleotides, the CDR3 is TGCGCCAGCAGCCCCCGAGGAGCAACTAATGAAAAACTGTTTTTT.

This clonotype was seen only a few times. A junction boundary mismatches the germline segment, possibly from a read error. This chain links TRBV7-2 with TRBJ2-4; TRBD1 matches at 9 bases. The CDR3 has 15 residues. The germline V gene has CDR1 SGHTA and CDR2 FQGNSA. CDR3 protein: CASSFLQGAKNMQYF. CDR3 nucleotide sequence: TGTGCCAGCAGCTTCCTACAGGGGGCCAAAAACATGCAGTACTTC.

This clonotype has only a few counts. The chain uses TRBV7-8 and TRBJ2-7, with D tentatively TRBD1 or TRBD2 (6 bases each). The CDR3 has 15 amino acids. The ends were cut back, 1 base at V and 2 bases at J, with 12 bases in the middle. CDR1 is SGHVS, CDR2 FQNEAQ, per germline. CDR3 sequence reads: CASSLVGGQPYEQYF. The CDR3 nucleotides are TGTGCCAGCAGCTTAGTGGGGGGACAACCCTACGAGCAGTACTTC.

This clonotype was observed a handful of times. The CDR3 nucleotides read TGTGCCAGCAGCGTTGGAGGGCAGGATAATGAAAAACTGTTTTTT. It yields the protein CASSVGGQDNEKLFF. This chain uses TRBV9 with TRBJ1-4; D unclear. V dropped 2 bases and J dropped 4 bases, with 12 bases sitting between them. Germline V CDR1 and CDR2: SGDLS, YYNGEE. This CDR3 is 15 amino acids long.

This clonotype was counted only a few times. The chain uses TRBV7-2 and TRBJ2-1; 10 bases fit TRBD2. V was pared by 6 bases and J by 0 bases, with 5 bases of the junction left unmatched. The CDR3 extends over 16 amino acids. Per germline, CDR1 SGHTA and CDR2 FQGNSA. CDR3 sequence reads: CASRPLAGASYNEQFF. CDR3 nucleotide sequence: TGTGCCAGCAGACCTCTAGCGGGGGCCTCCTACAATGAGCAGTTCTTC.

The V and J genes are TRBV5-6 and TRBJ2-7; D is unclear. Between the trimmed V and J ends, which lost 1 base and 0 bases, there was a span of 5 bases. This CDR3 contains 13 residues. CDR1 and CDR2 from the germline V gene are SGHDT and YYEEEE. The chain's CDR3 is CASSLRNSYEQYF. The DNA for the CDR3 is TGTGCCAGCAGCTTGCGTAACTCCTACGAGCAGTACTTC.

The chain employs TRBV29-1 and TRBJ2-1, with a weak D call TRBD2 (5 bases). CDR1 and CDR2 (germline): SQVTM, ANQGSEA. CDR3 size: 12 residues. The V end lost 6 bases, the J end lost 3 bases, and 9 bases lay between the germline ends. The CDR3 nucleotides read TGCAGCGTGTACCGGGACTACAATGAGCAGTTCTTC. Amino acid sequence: CSVYRDYNEQFF.

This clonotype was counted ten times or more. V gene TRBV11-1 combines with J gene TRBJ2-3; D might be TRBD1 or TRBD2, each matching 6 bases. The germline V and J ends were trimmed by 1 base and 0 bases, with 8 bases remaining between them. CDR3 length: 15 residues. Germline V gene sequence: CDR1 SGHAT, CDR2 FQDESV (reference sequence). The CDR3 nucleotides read TGTGCCAGCAGCTTAGGGGGGGCTAGCACAGATACGCAGTATTTT. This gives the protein CASSLGGASTDTQYF. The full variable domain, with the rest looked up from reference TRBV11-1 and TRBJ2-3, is EAEVAQSPRYKITEKSQAVAFWCDPISGHATLYWYRQILGQGPELLVQFQDESVVDDSQLPKDRFSAERLKGVDSTLKIQPAELGDSAMYLCASSLGGASTDTQYFGPGTRLTVL.

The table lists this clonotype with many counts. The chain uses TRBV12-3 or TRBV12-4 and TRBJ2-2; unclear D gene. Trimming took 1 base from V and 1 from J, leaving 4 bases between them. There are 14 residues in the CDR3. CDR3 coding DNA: TGTGCCAGCAGTTTAGGTCGGAACACCGGGGAGCTGTTTTTT. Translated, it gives CASSLGRNTGELFF.